This record covers a single TCR beta chain. This record belongs to a study of control samples from healthy donors and cancer patients. V lost 7 bases to trimming and J lost 5 bases, with 15 bases between them. Germline V lookup: CDR1 MNHNY, CDR2 SVGAGI (reference sequence). The CDR3 consists of 14 residues. Sequencing used immunoSEQ multiplex PCR; TCRdb keeps in-frame clones, though not all of them. The sample yields roughly 200,000 clones, about 93% seen once. The material sequenced was blood. The chain couples TRBV6-6 to TRBJ2-1; D is tentatively TRBD1 or TRBD2 (5 bases each). This TCR derives from a man between 18 and 29 years old in good health. CDR3 in DNA: TGTGCCAGCACCAAAAGGGACGTCGACAATGAGCAGTTCTTC. The encoded protein is CASTKRDVDNEQFF.